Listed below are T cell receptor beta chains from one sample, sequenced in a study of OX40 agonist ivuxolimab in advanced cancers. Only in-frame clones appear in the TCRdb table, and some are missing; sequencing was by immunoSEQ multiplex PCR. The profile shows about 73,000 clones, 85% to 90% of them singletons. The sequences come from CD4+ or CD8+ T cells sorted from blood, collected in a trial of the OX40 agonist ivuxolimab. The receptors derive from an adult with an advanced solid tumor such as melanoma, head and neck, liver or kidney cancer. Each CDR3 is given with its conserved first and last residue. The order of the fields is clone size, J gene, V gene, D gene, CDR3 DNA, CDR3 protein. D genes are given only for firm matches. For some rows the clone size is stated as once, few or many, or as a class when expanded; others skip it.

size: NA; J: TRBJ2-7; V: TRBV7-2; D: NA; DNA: TGTGCCAGCAGCTTAGGGCCGGGACAATCATACGAGCAGTACTTC; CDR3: CASSLGPGQSYEQYF
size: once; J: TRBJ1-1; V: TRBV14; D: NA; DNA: TGTGCCAGCAGCCAAAGGACAGCGCTTCAACGGAACACTGAAGCTTTCTTT; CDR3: CASSQRTALQRNTEAFF
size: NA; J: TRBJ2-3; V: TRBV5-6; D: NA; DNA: TGTGCCAGCAGCTTGGTCACTAGCCCTCACACAGATACGCAGTATTTT; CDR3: CASSLVTSPHTDTQYF
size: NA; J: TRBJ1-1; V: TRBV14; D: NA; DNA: TGTGCCAGCAGCCAAGAAGTCGCGGGTTCTGAAGCTTTCTTT; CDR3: CASSQEVAGSEAFF
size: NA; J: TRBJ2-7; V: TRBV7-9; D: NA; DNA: TGTGCCAGCAGCTTGTGGGGGGGGCCTAGCTCCTACGAGCAGTACTTC; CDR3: CASSLWGGPSSYEQYF
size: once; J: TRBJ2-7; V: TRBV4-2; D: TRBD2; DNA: TGTGCCAGCAGCCGGGGGACTAGCGGGGACCCCCGGGACGAGCAGTACTTC; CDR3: CASSRGTSGDPRDEQYF
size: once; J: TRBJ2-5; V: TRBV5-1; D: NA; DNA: TGCGCCAGCAGCCCCGCTGCAGGGAGGGAGACCCAGTACTTC; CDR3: CASSPAAGRETQYF
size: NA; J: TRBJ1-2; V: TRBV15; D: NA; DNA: TGTGCCACCAGCGGAAGTGATCAGAGGGGCTACACCTTC; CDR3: CATSGSDQRGYTF
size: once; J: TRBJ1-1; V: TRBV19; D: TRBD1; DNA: TGTGCCAGTAGTACACGGACAGGGTCGATGAACACTGAAGCTTTCTTT; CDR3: CASSTRTGSMNTEAFF
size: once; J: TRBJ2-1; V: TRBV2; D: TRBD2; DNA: TGTGCCAATTTAGCGGGAGGGGTCACCTACAATGAGCAGTTCTTC; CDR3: CANLAGGVTYNEQFF
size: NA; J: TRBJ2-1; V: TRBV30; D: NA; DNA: TGTGCCTGGATCACGGGAGAGAAGCCCTACAATGAGCAGTTCTTC; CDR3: CAWITGEKPYNEQFF
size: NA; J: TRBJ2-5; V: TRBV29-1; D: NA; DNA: TGCAGCGTTGAATCAGGGCGAGAGACCCAGTACTTC; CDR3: CSVESGRETQYF
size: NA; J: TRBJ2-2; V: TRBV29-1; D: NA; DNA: TGCAGCGTTGAAGATCGGGGAATTACCACCGGGGAGCTGTTTTTT; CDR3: CSVEDRGITTGELFF
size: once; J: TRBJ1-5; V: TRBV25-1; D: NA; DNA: TGTGCCAGCAGTGATGTTGGAGGCCAGCCCCAGCATTTT; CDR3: CASSDVGGQPQHF
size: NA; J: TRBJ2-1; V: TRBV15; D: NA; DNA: TGTGCCACCATGGCTCGAGCGGGCCCCGGGGGGCAGTTCTTC; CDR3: CATMARAGPGGQFF
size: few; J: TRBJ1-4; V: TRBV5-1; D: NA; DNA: TGCGCCAGCAGCCACAACCCGGGGGGCGAAAAACTGTTTTTT; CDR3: CASSHNPGGEKLFF
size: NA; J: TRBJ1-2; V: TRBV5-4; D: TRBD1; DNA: TGTGCCAGCAGCTTTGACAGGGGCCTTAACTATGGCTACACCTTC; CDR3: CASSFDRGLNYGYTF
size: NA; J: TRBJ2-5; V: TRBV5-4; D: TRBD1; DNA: TGTGCCAGCAGCCGTCACAGGGGGGAGGTGGAGACCCAGTACTTC; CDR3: CASSRHRGEVETQYF
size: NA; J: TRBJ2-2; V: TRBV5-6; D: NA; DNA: TGTGCCAGCAGCCAGCTGAAGAACACCGGGGAGCTGTTTTTT; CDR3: CASSQLKNTGELFF
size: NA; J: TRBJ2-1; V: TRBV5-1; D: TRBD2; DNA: TGCGCCAGCAGCTACCAATCCGGGACTAGCGGTCCCTCCTACAATGAGCAGTTCTTC; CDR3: CASSYQSGTSGPSYNEQFF
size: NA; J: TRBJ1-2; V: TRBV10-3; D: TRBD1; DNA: TGTGCCAGCCGACGGGGACAGGCAGACTATGGCTACACCTTC; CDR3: CASRRGQADYGYTF
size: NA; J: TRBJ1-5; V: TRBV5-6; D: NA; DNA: TGTGCCAGCAGCTCGTATGCGCCGGGGGGGAATCAGCCCCAGCATTTT; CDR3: CASSSYAPGGNQPQHF
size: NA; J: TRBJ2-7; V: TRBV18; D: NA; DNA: TGTGCCAGCTCACCAGCACAGGGAGGGACCTACGAGCAGTACTTC; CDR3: CASSPAQGGTYEQYF
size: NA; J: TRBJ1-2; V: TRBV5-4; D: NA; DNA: TGTGCCAGCAGCTTAGCAGGGCTCGACTATGGCTACACCTTC; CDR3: CASSLAGLDYGYTF
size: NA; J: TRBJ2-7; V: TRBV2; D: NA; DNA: TGTGCCAGGGCCCGGAGCGGCTCCTACGAGCAGTACTTC; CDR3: CARARSGSYEQYF
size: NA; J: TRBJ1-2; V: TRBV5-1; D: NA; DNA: TGCGCCAGCAGCTTGGGGAAGCAATATGGCTACACCTTC; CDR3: CASSLGKQYGYTF
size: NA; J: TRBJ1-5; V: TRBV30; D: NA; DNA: TGTGCCTGGAGTGCGGGTATAAATCAGCCCCAGCATTTT; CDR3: CAWSAGINQPQHF
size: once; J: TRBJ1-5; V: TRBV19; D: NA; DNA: TGTGCCAGTACCCCGGGGGGGCGCAATCAGCCCCAGCATTTT; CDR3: CASTPGGRNQPQHF
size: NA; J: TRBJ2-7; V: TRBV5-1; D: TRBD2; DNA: TGCGCCAGCAGCTGGACTAGCGGTACCTACGAGCAGTACTTC; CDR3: CASSWTSGTYEQYF
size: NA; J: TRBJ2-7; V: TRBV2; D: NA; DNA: TGTGCCAGCAGCGGGAGCCCCTCCTACGAGCAGTACTTC; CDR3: CASSGSPSYEQYF
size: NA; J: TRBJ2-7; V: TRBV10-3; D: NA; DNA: TGTGCCATCAGGGAAGAGGGGATGAACGAGCAGTACTTC; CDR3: CAIREEGMNEQYF
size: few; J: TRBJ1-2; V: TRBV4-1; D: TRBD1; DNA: TGCGCCAGCAGCAAAGACAGGGGTTTCATCTATGGCTACACCTTC; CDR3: CASSKDRGFIYGYTF
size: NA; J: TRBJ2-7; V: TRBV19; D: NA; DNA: TGTGCCAGTAGTACCACCGGGACAGGAGCGGGGTCCTACGAGCAGTACTTC; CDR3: CASSTTGTGAGSYEQYF
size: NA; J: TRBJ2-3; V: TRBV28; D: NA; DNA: TGTGCCAGCAGTTCCTCCTCGGGCAGGGGAGGAAGAGATACGCAGTATTTT; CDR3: CASSSSSGRGGRDTQYF